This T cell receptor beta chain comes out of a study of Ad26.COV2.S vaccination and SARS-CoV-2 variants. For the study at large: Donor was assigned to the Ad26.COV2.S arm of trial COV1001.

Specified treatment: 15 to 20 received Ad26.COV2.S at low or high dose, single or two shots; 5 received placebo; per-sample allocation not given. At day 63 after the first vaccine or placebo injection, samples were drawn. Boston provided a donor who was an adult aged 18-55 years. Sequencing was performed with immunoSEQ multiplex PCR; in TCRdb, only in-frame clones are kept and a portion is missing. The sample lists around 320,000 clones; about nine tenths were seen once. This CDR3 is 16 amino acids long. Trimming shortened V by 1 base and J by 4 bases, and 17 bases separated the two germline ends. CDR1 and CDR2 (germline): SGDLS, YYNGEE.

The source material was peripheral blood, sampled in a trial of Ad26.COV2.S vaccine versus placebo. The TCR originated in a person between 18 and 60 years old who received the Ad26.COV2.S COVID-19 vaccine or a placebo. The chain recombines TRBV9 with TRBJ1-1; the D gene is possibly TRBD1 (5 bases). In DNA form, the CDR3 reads TGTGCCAGCAGCGTAAAAGGAGGCAGGGAGAGCACTGAAGCTTTCTTT. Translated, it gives CASSVKGGRESTEAFF. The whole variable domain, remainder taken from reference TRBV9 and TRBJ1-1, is DSGVTQTPKHLITATGQRVTLRCSPRSGDLSVYWYQQSLDQGLQFLIQYYNGEERAKGNILERFSAQQFPDLHSELNLSSLELGDSALYFCASSVKGGRESTEAFFGQGTRLTVV.